Each of the 14 T cell receptor beta chains below was sequenced from the same sample in a study of blood T cell repertoires in COVID-19. Data came from immunoSEQ multiplex PCR; TCRdb stores just in-frame clones and leaves some out. The table has hundreds of thousands of clones, roughly 80% seen once. The sequenced sample consisted of peripheral blood. Receptors were obtained from a woman between 40 and 50 years old with active or convalescent COVID-19.

The DNA of the CDR3 is TGTGCCAGTAGTGCTTACAGGGGGCGTAACTATGGCTACACCTTC. Its translation is CASSAYRGRNYGYTF. The chain has TRBV19 and TRBJ1-2; 9 bases map to TRBD1. The CDR3 covers 15 residues. Germline trimming cut 5 bases from V and 1 base from J; bases unmatched to any gene: 5. Germline-derived CDR1 and CDR2 are LNHDA and SQIVND (reference sequence). The full variable domain, completed using reference TRBV19 and TRBJ1-2, is DGGITQSPKYLFRKEGQNVTLSCEQNLNHDAMYWYRQDPGQGLRLIYYSQIVNDFQKGDIAEGYSVSREKKESFPLTVTSAQKNPTAFYLCASSAYRGRNYGYTFGSGTRLTVV.

The chain links TRBV6-6 to TRBJ2-5; TRBD1 matches 8 bases. The J segment lost 7 bases and the V segment lost 8 bases, leaving 3 bases of the junction unmatched. Germline V gene lookup returns CDR1 MNHNY and CDR2 SVGAGI (reference sequence). The CDR3 has 11 residues. The CDR3 sequence: CASGQGGTQYF. For the CDR3, the DNA is TGTGCCAGCGGACAGGGAGGGACCCAGTACTTC.

In this sample, this clone turned up many times. The V and J genes are TRBV5-8 and TRBJ2-3, with 8 bases fitting TRBD1. Germline V gene sequence: CDR1 SGHTS, CDR2 YDEGEE. After removal of 5 bases from V and 2 bases from J, the junction contained 7 bases not matched to a gene. The CDR3 loop spans 15 amino acids. The CDR3 DNA reads as TGTGCCAGCAGGGCGACAGGGGAGGACACAGATACGCAGTATTTT. The encoded protein is CASRATGEDTDTQYF.

The chain combines TRBV18 with TRBJ1-3; 9 positions agree with TRBD1. V was pared by 6 bases and J by 0 bases, with 9 bases of the junction left unmatched. This CDR3 contains 17 residues. Germline V CDR1 and CDR2: KGHSH, LQKENI. This CDR3 is CASSPLSGQGSGNTIYF. CDR3 bases: TGTGCCAGCTCGCCGCTTTCGGGACAGGGCTCTGGAAACACCATATATTTT.

This sequence joins TRBV11-3 and TRBJ2-1; 10 bases map to TRBD1. Germline loops: CDR1 SGHNT, CDR2 YENEEA. The length of the CDR3 is 20 residues. J lost 7 bases, V lost 4 bases, and 22 bases had no gene match. The CDR3 sequence is CASSSRWDRGVDLARNEQFF. In DNA form, the CDR3 reads TGTGCCAGCAGCTCGAGGTGGGACAGGGGAGTGGACCTCGCACGGAATGAGCAGTTCTTC.

The chain couples TRBV7-6 to TRBJ2-1; 11 bases map to TRBD2. The CDR3 has 15 amino acids. Trimming took 2 bases from V and 8 from J; bases not matched to a gene: 5. Germline values: CDR1 SGHVS, CDR2 FNYEAQ. The CDR3 loop reads CASSLMGTSGHEQFF. CDR3 DNA sequence: TGTGCCAGCAGCTTAATGGGGACTAGCGGACATGAGCAGTTCTTC. Filled out from reference TRBV7-6 and TRBJ2-1, the complete variable domain reads GAGVSQSPRYKVTKRGQDVALRCDPISGHVSLYWYRQALGQGPEFLTYFNYEAQQDKSGLPNDRFSAERPEGSISTLTIQRTEQRDSAMYRCASSLMGTSGHEQFFGPGTRLTVL.

This chain links TRBV4-3 with TRBJ1-2; TRBD1 might be the D (5 bases). CDR1 is LGHNA, CDR2 YSLEER, per germline. Trimming removed 0 bases from V and 2 bases from J, with 16 bases in between. CDR3 length: 17 residues. CDR3 sequence: CASSQDLGTGSNYGYTF. The DNA of the CDR3 is TGCGCCAGCAGCCAAGATTTGGGAACAGGTTCAAACTATGGCTACACCTTC.

The chain employs TRBV9 and TRBJ1-4; tentatively, D is TRBD1 (6 bases). Per germline, CDR1 SGDLS and CDR2 YYNGEE. The CDR3 totals 14 residues. Trimming stripped 4 bases from V and 2 bases from J, with 9 bases between. The CDR3 coding sequence is TGTGCCAGCAGCATACAGGGTACTAATGAAAAACTGTTTTTT. Protein sequence: CASSIQGTNEKLFF.

This clone has just one count. The V gene is TRBV6-5, the J gene TRBJ1-4; D possibly corresponds to TRBD1 (6 bases). Germline V gene lookup returns CDR1 MNHEY and CDR2 SVGAGI. V was cut by 5 bases and J by 10 bases, with 20 bases left in between. The CDR3 runs to 15 residues. CDR3 protein: CASSPRQDSVRKLFF. For the CDR3, the DNA is TGTGCCAGCAGTCCTCGACAGGATTCAGTGAGAAAACTGTTTTTT.

This clone was seen only once. The V call is TRBV5-1, the J call TRBJ2-2; weak D call: TRBD1 (5 bases). Per the germline V gene, CDR1 is SGHRS and CDR2 is YFSETQ. The V gene lost 0 bases and the J gene lost 6 bases, with 9 bases spanning the gap. CDR3 length: 14 amino acids. The CDR3 DNA reads as TGCGCCAGCAGCTTGGATTCAGGGTCCGGGGAGCTGTTTTTT. This gives the protein CASSLDSGSGELFF. Full variable domain (missing parts from reference TRBV5-1 and TRBJ2-2): KAGVTQTPRYLIKTRGQQVTLSCSPISGHRSVSWYQQTPGQGLQFLFEYFSETQRNKGNFPGRFSGRQFSNSRSEMNVSTLELGDSALYLCASSLDSGSGELFFGEGSRLTVL.

The rearrangement joins TRBV30 to TRBJ1-1, with TRBD1 matching over 7 bases. The trim removed 5 bases at V and 0 bases at J, leaving 6 bases unmatched. This CDR3 is built from 14 residues. From germline, CDR1 is GTSNPN and CDR2 SVGIG (reference sequence). The DNA for the CDR3 is TGTGCCTGGGTGCCGGGACAGTTGAACACTGAAGCTTTCTTT. As protein: CAWVPGQLNTEAFF.

The chain combines TRBV6-2 or TRBV6-3 with TRBJ1-5; 7 nucleotides agree with TRBD1. J lost 9 bases, V lost 2 bases, and 7 bases had no gene match. CDR3 length: 14 amino acids. Germline loops: CDR1 MNHEY, CDR2 SVGEGT. In DNA form, the CDR3 reads TGTGCCAGCAGTTACCCGACAGGGCGGGGGCCCCAGCATTTT. Translation gives CASSYPTGRGPQHF.

V and J are TRBV19 and TRBJ1-2; no definite D call. CDR3 length equals 17 residues. The germline V gene encodes CDR1 LNHDA and CDR2 SQIVND (reference sequence). Trimming shortened V by 4 bases and J by 1 base, and 19 bases separated the two germline ends. The CDR3 region is CASSTNGPGVGNYGYTF. The CDR3 bases are TGTGCCAGTAGTACCAACGGTCCCGGGGTCGGTAACTATGGCTACACCTTC.

Only a few counts were recorded for this clone. The V and J genes are TRBV29-1 and TRBJ2-1; D is ambiguous. Germline values: CDR1 SQVTM, CDR2 ANQGSEA. V lost 0 bases to trimming and J lost 0 bases, with 6 bases between them. This CDR3 contains 14 residues. CDR3 amino acids: CSVEDFSSYNEQFF. In DNA form, the CDR3 reads TGCAGCGTTGAAGATTTCAGCTCCTACAATGAGCAGTTCTTC.